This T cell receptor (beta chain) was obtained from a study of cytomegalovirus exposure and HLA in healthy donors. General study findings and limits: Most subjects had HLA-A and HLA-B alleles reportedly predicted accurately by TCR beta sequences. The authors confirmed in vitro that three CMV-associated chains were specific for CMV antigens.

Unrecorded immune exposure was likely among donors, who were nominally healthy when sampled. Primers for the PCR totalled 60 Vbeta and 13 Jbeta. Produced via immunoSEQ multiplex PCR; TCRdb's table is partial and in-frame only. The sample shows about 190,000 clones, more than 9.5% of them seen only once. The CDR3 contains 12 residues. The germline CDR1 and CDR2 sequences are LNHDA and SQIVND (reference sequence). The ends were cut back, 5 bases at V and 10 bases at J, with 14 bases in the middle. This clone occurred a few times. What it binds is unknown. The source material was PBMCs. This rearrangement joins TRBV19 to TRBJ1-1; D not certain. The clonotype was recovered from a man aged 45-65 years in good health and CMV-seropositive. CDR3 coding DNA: TGTGCCAGTAGTCGGAGGCAGGTCGGAGCTTTCTTT. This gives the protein CASSRRQVGAFF.